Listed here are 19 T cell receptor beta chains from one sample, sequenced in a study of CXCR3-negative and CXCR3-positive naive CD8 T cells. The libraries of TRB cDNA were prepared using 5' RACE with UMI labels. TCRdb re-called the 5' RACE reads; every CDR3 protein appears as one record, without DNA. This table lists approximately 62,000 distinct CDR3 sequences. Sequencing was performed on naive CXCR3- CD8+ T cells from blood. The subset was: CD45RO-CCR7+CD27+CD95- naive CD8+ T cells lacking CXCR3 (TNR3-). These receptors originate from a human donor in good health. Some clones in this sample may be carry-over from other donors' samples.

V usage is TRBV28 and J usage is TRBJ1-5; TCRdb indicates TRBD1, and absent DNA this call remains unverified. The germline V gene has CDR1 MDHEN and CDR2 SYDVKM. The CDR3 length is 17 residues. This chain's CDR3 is CASSYGTGLAIHQPQHF. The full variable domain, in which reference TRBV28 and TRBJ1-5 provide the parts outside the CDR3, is DVKVTQSSRYLVKRTGEKVFLECVQDMDHENMFWYRQDPGLGLRLIYFSYDVKMKEKGDIPEGYSVSREKKERFSLILESASTNQTSMYLCASSYGTGLAIHQPQHFGDGTRLSIL.

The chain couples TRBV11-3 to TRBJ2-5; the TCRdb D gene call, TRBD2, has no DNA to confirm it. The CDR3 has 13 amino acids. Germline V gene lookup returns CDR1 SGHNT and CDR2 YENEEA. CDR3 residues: CASSSGGVETQYF.

CDR3 amino acids: CASSPTTVSEQYF. The chain uses TRBV28 and TRBJ2-7. In germline, CDR1 is MDHEN, CDR2 SYDVKM. This CDR3 contains 13 residues. Together with reference TRBV28 and TRBJ2-7, the CDR3 gives the full variable domain: DVKVTQSSRYLVKRTGEKVFLECVQDMDHENMFWYRQDPGLGLRLIYFSYDVKMKEKGDIPEGYSVSREKKERFSLILESASTNQTSMYLCASSPTTVSEQYFGPGTRLTVT.

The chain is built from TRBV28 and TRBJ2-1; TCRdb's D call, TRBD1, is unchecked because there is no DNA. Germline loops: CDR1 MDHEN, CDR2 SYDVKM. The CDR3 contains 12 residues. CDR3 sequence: CASSFGANEQFF.

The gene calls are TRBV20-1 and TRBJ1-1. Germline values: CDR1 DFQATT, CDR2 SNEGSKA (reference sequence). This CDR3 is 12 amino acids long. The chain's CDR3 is CSASFTNTEAFF.

The CDR3 loop reads CASSSGPLANYGYTF. The chain joins TRBV7-2 to TRBJ1-2. This CDR3 has 15 residues. Germline V gene data show CDR1 as SGHTA and CDR2 as FQGNSA. The variable domain in full, with the rest retrieved from reference TRBV7-2 and TRBJ1-2, is GAGVSQSPSNKVTEKGKDVELRCDPISGHTALYWYRQSLGQGLEFLIYFQGNSAPDKSGLPSDRFSAERTGGSVSTLTIQRTQQEDSAVYLCASSSGPLANYGYTFGSGTRLTVV.

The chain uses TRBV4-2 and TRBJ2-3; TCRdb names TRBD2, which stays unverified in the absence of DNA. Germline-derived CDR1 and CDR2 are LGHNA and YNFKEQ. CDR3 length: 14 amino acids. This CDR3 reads CASRSAGSTDTQYF.

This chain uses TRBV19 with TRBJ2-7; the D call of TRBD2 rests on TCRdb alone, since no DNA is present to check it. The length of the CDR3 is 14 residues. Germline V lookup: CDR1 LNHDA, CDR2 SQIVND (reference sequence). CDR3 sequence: CASSPGGGSYEQYF.

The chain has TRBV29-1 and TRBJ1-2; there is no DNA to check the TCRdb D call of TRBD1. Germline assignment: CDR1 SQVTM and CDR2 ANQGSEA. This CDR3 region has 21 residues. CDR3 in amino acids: CSVEDTDAMGGRGAIYYGYTF.

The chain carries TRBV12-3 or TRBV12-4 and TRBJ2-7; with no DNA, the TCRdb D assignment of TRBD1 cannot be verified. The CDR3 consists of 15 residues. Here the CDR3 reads CASSPTGTGHYEQYF.

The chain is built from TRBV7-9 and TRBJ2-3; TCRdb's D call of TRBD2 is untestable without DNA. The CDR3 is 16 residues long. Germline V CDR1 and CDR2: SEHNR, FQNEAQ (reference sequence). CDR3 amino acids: CASSFATSGGADTQYF.

The CDR3 region is CASSPLGGQETQYF. The rearrangement uses TRBV18 and TRBJ2-5; checking the TCRdb D call of TRBD1 is not possible without DNA. This CDR3 region has 14 residues. The germline gives CDR1 KGHSH, CDR2 LQKENI.

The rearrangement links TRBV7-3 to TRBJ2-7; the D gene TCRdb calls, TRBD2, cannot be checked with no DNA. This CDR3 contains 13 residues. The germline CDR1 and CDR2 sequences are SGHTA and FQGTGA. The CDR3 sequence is CASSPLAGDEQYF.

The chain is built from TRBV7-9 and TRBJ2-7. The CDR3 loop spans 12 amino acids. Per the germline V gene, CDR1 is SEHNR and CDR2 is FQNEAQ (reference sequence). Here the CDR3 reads CASSADDYEQYF.

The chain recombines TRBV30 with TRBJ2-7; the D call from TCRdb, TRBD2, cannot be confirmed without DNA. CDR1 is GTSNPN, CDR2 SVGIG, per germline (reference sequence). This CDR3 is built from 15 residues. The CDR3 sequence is CAWSPGVAGVYEQYF.

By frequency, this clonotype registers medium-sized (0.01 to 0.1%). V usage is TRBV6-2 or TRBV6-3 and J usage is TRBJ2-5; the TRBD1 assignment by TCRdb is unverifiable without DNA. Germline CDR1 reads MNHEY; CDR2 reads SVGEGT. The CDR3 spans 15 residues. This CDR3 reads CASSPTTGEVETQYF.

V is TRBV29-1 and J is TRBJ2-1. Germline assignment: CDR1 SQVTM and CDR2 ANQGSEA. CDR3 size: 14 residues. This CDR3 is CSVGRGSSYNEQFF.

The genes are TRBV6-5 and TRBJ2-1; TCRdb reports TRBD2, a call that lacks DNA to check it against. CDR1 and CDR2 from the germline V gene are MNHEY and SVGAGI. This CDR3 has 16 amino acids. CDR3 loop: CASSYGAGGTYNEQFF.

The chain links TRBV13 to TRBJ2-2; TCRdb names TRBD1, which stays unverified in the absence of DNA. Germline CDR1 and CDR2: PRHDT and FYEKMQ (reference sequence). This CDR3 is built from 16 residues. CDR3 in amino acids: CASSLSHRPNTGELFF.